The T cell receptor (beta chain) under discussion was sequenced for a study of T-cell memory formation after mild COVID-19. TCRdb fed the 5' RACE reads into MiXCR, producing one record per CDR3 protein. Here the sample spans around 250,000 distinct CDR3 sequences, over 9% being singletons. Germline CDR1 and CDR2: MGHRA and YSYEKL. The CDR3 length is 16 residues. The trim removed 1 base at V and 7 bases at J, leaving 10 bases unmatched. The sequence derives from a man younger than 35 who had mild COVID-19 (a few samples of this study predate the infection). Cell type and time point are not known. Sample: PBMCs or a T cell subset sorted from them (not recorded which). The gene calls are TRBV4-1 and TRBJ1-2; TRBD1 agrees at 9 bases. CDR3 protein: CASSQAAGQGQGGYTF. CDR3 DNA sequence: TGCGCCAGCAGCCAAGCGGCGGGACAGGGACAAGGTGGCTACACCTTC.